A single sample gave rise to the 30 T cell receptor beta chains below, sequenced in a study of blood T cell repertoires in COVID-19. Profiling relied on immunoSEQ multiplex PCR, and the TCRdb table lists in-frame clones only, not all of them. The sample carries 30,000 to 40,000 clones, around four fifths recorded once. Specimen: peripheral blood. The receptors derive from a man aged 45-65 years with active COVID-19.

This clone was observed a handful of times. The rearrangement uses TRBV11-2 and TRBJ2-3, with 8 bases that match TRBD2. The germline CDR1 and CDR2 sequences are SGHAT and FQNNGV. Trimming took 0 bases from V and 4 from J; bases not matched to a gene: 9. This CDR3 contains 17 residues. The DNA for the CDR3 is TGTGCCAGCAGCTTAGAAGCTAGCGGGCGGATTTCAGATACGCAGTATTTT. Translation: CASSLEASGRISDTQYF.

The chain links TRBV5-4 to TRBJ2-3; TRBD1 matches 8 bases. V lost 5 bases, J lost 4 bases, and 3 bases stayed unmatched. Germline assignment: CDR1 SGHNT and CDR2 YYREEE (reference sequence). The CDR3 length is 13 residues. CDR3 in DNA: TGTGCCAGCAGGAGACAGGGGTCAGATACGCAGTATTTT. It translates to CASRRQGSDTQYF.

This chain uses TRBV24-1 with TRBJ2-1; TRBD1 is a possible D gene (6 bases). V lost 3 bases and J 0 bases, leaving 8 bases between the germline ends. The germline V gene encodes CDR1 KGHDR and CDR2 SFDVKD. The CDR3 consists of 15 residues. The DNA for the CDR3 is TGTGCCACCAGTGATGACAGGACCTCCTACAATGAGCAGTTCTTC. This sequence encodes CATSDDRTSYNEQFF.

This clone has only a few counts. The V and J genes are TRBV5-1 and TRBJ1-1; 7 bases match TRBD1. Germline CDR1 is SGHRS and CDR2 is YFSETQ. This CDR3 has 15 residues. Unmatched junction bases numbered 7, after V lost 4 bases and J lost 1 base. DNA for the CDR3: TGCGCCAGCAGCCACCGACAGGGACCGAACACTGAAGCTTTCTTT. Translated: CASSHRQGPNTEAFF. The full variable domain, completed using reference TRBV5-1 and TRBJ1-1, is KAGVTQTPRYLIKTRGQQVTLSCSPISGHRSVSWYQQTPGQGLQFLFEYFSETQRNKGNFPGRFSGRQFSNSRSEMNVSTLELGDSALYLCASSHRQGPNTEAFFGQGTRLTVV.

This clone was recorded once. The chain joins TRBV4-1 to TRBJ1-1, with D unclear. V lost 1 base, J lost 0 bases, and 6 bases lay in between. This CDR3 spans 14 amino acids. Germline values: CDR1 MGHRA, CDR2 YSYEKL. CDR3 amino acids: CASSQVRLNTEAFF. In DNA, the CDR3 is TGCGCCAGCAGCCAAGTGCGATTGAACACTGAAGCTTTCTTT.

A single count supports this clone. V gene TRBV11-3 combines with J gene TRBJ2-2; the D is unclear. CDR1 and CDR2 (germline): SGHNT, YENEEA. Trimming took 3 bases from V and 2 from J, leaving 7 bases between them. The CDR3 sequence is 14 residues long. The CDR3 nucleotides read TGTGCCAGCAGCTTGTCAGATAACACCGGGGAGCTGTTTTTT. This encodes CASSLSDNTGELFF.

The chain links TRBV29-1 to TRBJ1-2; tentative D call: TRBD1 (5 bases). CDR1 and CDR2 from the germline V gene are SQVTM and ANQGSEA. V lost 3 bases, J lost 5 bases, and 10 bases lay in between. This CDR3 region has 12 residues. As DNA, the CDR3 is TGCAGCGTTGAGCGGGGCGGTTATGGCTACACCTTC. It translates to CSVERGGYGYTF.

The rearrangement uses TRBV2 and TRBJ2-1; 8 bases are a match to TRBD2. V trimming: 6 bases; J trimming: 6 bases; junction bases outside the gene matches: 4. Germline CDR1 reads SNHLY; CDR2 reads FYNNEI. The CDR3 sequence is 13 residues long. The CDR3 region has the DNA TGTGCCAGCAGCGGGGGGGTCGGCAATGAGCAGTTCTTC. Encoded protein: CASSGGVGNEQFF.

The rearrangement joins TRBV5-1 to TRBJ2-3, with a weak D call TRBD1 (6 bases). V lost 1 base, J lost 3 bases, and 27 bases lay in between. CDR3 length: 20 residues. Looked up from germline, CDR1 is SGHRS and CDR2 is YFSETQ. In DNA form, the CDR3 reads TGCGCCAGCAGCTTGAGAAGTGACAGGACCGTTGGTAGCAGGACAGATACGCAGTATTTT. Protein product: CASSLRSDRTVGSRTDTQYF.

The chain links TRBV19 to TRBJ1-2, with D perhaps matching TRBD1 (5 bases). Deletions cut 7 bases from V and 6 bases from J, with 15 bases between. The CDR3 is made up of 13 amino acids. The germline V gene encodes CDR1 LNHDA and CDR2 SQIVND (reference sequence). This chain's CDR3 is CASTPPSGNGYTF. CDR3 in DNA: TGTGCCAGTACTCCCCCGTCAGGGAATGGCTACACCTTC. The whole variable domain, filled in from reference TRBV19 and TRBJ1-2, reads DGGITQSPKYLFRKEGQNVTLSCEQNLNHDAMYWYRQDPGQGLRLIYYSQIVNDFQKGDIAEGYSVSREKKESFPLTVTSAQKNPTAFYLCASTPPSGNGYTFGSGTRLTVV.

The chain combines TRBV10-2 with TRBJ1-1, with D perhaps matching TRBD1 (6 bases). The CDR3 length is 14 residues. From germline, CDR1 is WSHSY and CDR2 SAAADI. The germline V and J ends were trimmed by 6 bases and 0 bases, with 11 bases remaining between them. CDR3 in DNA: TGCGCCAGCAGGGCGACAGGCCTGAACACTGAAGCTTTCTTT. Translation gives CASRATGLNTEAFF.

The chain combines TRBV4-1 with TRBJ2-2, with 9 bases identical to TRBD2. Germline V gene data show CDR1 as MGHRA and CDR2 as YSYEKL. CDR3 size: 18 residues. J lost 5 bases, V lost 1 base, and 11 bases had no gene match. The CDR3 sequence is CASSQVVARGGRTGELFF. For the CDR3, the DNA is TGCGCCAGCAGCCAAGTGGTAGCGCGGGGGGGCCGTACCGGGGAGCTGTTTTTT.

CDR3: CASGEGMNTEAFF. In DNA, the CDR3 is TGTGCCAGCGGGGAGGGAATGAACACTGAAGCTTTCTTT. V gene TRBV6-5 combines with J gene TRBJ1-1; D ambiguous. The CDR3 totals 13 residues. Germline values: CDR1 MNHEY, CDR2 SVGAGI. V lost 8 bases, J lost 0 bases, and 10 bases lay in between.

This clone came up a few times. This chain links TRBV5-1 with TRBJ2-3; 7 bases fit TRBD2. After removal of 4 bases from V and 5 bases from J, the junction contained 10 bases not matched to a gene. There are 15 residues in the CDR3. The germline V gene has CDR1 SGHRS and CDR2 YFSETQ. The CDR3 spells CASSPTTGGKDTQYF. Written as DNA, the CDR3 is TGCGCCAGCAGCCCTACTACGGGGGGAAAAGATACGCAGTATTTT.

The chain has TRBV25-1 and TRBJ1-2, with 9 nucleotides matching TRBD1. CDR3 length equals 14 residues. Germline lookup yields CDR1 MGHDK and CDR2 SYGVNS. With 6 bases clipped from V and 3 bases from J, the junction kept 5 bases outside the gene matches. The CDR3 protein is CASSGTGLDYGYTF. In DNA form, the CDR3 reads TGTGCCAGCAGCGGGACAGGGTTGGACTATGGCTACACCTTC.

The CDR3 DNA sequence: TGTGCCAGCAGCCGTGGCTTGACTGGTGAGACTGAAGCTTTCTTT. Translation gives CASSRGLTGETEAFF. V and J are TRBV5-5 and TRBJ1-1; D is ambiguous. Germline V gene data show CDR1 as SGHKS and CDR2 as YYEKEE (reference sequence). The CDR3 consists of 15 residues. The V and J ends lost 4 bases and 5 bases respectively, with 18 bases between them. The full variable domain, completed using reference TRBV5-5 and TRBJ1-1, is DAGVTQSPTHLIKTRGQQVTLRCSPISGHKSVSWYQQVLGQGPQFIFQYYEKEERGRGNFPDRFSARQFPNYSSELNVNALLLGDSALYLCASSRGLTGETEAFFGQGTRLTVV.

The chain combines TRBV5-4 with TRBJ1-5, with 7 bases aligning to TRBD1. The CDR3 has 15 residues. The V segment lost 6 bases and the J segment 4 bases; nucleotides outside the gene matches: 10. The germline V gene encodes CDR1 SGHNT and CDR2 YYREEE (reference sequence). The CDR3 sequence: CASTLDRPPNQPQHF. Here the CDR3 DNA reads TGTGCCAGCACTTTGGACAGGCCTCCTAATCAGCCCCAGCATTTT. The whole variable domain, remainder taken from reference TRBV5-4 and TRBJ1-5, is ETGVTQSPTHLIKTRGQQVTLRCSSQSGHNTVSWYQQALGQGPQFIFQYYREEENGRGNFPPRFSGLQFPNYSSELNVNALELDDSALYLCASTLDRPPNQPQHFGDGTRLSIL.

The rearrangement uses TRBV5-1 and TRBJ1-1; 10 bases align to TRBD1. The CDR3 sequence is 14 residues long. J was trimmed by 4 bases and V by 4 bases; bases with no gene match: 4. Germline V gene lookup returns CDR1 SGHRS and CDR2 YFSETQ. CDR3 DNA sequence: TGCGCCAGCAGCCCCGGACAGGGGGGCACTGAAGCTTTCTTT. This encodes CASSPGQGGTEAFF.

J is TRBJ1-3 and V is TRBV6-4; TRBD1 matches 7 bases. Germline V gives CDR1 MRHNA, CDR2 SNTAGT. The CDR3 length is 15 residues. The ends lost 6 bases at V and 0 bases at J; junction bases unmatched: 5. This CDR3 reads CASRGGRSSGNTIYF. DNA for the CDR3: TGTGCCAGCAGAGGGGGCAGGAGCTCTGGAAACACCATATATTTT.

This chain links TRBV6-2 or TRBV6-3 with TRBJ2-1; D unresolved. Germline V CDR1 and CDR2: MNHEY, SVGEGT. Trimming cost V 0 bases and J 4 bases, with 16 bases left between them. The CDR3 has 17 residues. The CDR3 DNA follows: TGTGCCAGCAGTTACTCTCCCCCTGGCGGAATATACAATGAGCAGTTCTTC. Translating gives CASSYSPPGGIYNEQFF.

This rearrangement joins TRBV7-2 to TRBJ2-7; D may be TRBD1 (6 bases). This CDR3 has 14 residues. With 0 bases removed from V and 3 bases from J, the gap between germline ends came to 9 bases. The germline V gene encodes CDR1 SGHTA and CDR2 FQGNSA. CDR3 DNA sequence: TGTGCCAGCAGCTTAGCACAGGGTCTCTACGAGCAGTACTTC. This sequence encodes CASSLAQGLYEQYF.

The chain employs TRBV7-8 and TRBJ2-1, with 10 bases matching TRBD2. In germline, CDR1 is SGHVS, CDR2 FQNEAQ. J lost 7 bases, V lost 2 bases, and 14 bases had no gene match. The CDR3 is 18 amino acids. This chain's CDR3 is CASSLMFASGGKGNEQFF. CDR3 sequence (DNA): TGTGCCAGCAGCTTAATGTTCGCTAGCGGGGGAAAGGGGAATGAGCAGTTCTTC.

The chain couples TRBV11-3 to TRBJ1-2, with a tentative D call TRBD1 (5 bases). In germline, CDR1 is SGHNT, CDR2 YENEEA. Deletions cut 9 bases from V and 4 bases from J, with 15 bases between. The CDR3 covers 13 residues. CDR3 loop: CARPRDRAYGYTF. CDR3 nucleotide sequence: TGTGCCAGACCCAGGGATAGGGCCTATGGCTACACCTTC.

Here the CDR3 DNA reads TGTGCCAGCAGCACGGGACTAGCGGGGGGCTACAATGAGCAGTTCTTC. Amino acid sequence: CASSTGLAGGYNEQFF. The rearrangement links TRBV7-9 to TRBJ2-1, with 15 bases identical to TRBD2. This CDR3 spans 16 amino acids. J gave up 3 bases and V 5 bases, and 2 bases lay outside the gene matches. Germline CDR1 reads SEHNR; CDR2 reads FQNEAQ (reference sequence).

This clone was observed once. The chain combines TRBV7-9 with TRBJ2-5; no firm D call. This CDR3 spans 13 amino acids. CDR1 and CDR2 (germline): SEHNR, FQNEAQ (reference sequence). V lost 6 bases and J lost 1, with 9 bases in between. CDR3 in amino acids: CASSYESQETQYF. CDR3 coding DNA: TGTGCCAGCAGTTATGAGTCCCAAGAGACCCAGTACTTC.

The genes are TRBV10-3 and TRBJ1-2, with 11 nucleotides matching TRBD1. The V gene end was trimmed by 5 bases and the J gene end by 2 bases; junction bases not matched to a gene: 7. Germline V gene lookup returns CDR1 ENHRY and CDR2 SYGVKD. The CDR3 length is 16 residues. CDR3 bases: TGTGCCATCAGTTTTGGACAGGGGGCATTAAACTATGGCTACACCTTC. It codes for CAISFGQGALNYGYTF.

This clone is categorized as medium-sized. V is TRBV6-2 or TRBV6-3 and J is TRBJ1-1, with D tentatively TRBD1 (6 bases). The germline V gene encodes CDR1 MNHEY and CDR2 SVGEGT. V lost 4 bases and J lost 6, with 12 bases in between. This CDR3 has 13 residues. CDR3 sequence: CASSLTTGAEAFF. CDR3 DNA: TGTGCCAGCAGTTTGACGACAGGAGCTGAAGCTTTCTTT.

The V call is TRBV6-4, the J call TRBJ2-3; 7 bases match TRBD1. V trimming: 0 bases; J trimming: 4 bases; junction bases outside the gene matches: 1. Germline V lookup: CDR1 MRHNA, CDR2 SNTAGT. CDR3 length: 14 residues. In DNA form, the CDR3 reads TGTGCCAGCAGTGACTCCACAGGGGCAGATACGCAGTATTTT. This sequence encodes CASSDSTGADTQYF.

The gene calls are TRBV19 and TRBJ2-2; 7 nucleotides line up with TRBD1. V lost 5 bases and J lost 0; bases outside the gene matches: 9. Germline CDR1 LNHDA, CDR2 SQIVND (reference sequence). There are 17 residues in the CDR3. CDR3 loop: CASSSYRDSANTGELFF. CDR3 DNA: TGTGCCAGTAGTTCATACCGGGACAGCGCGAACACCGGGGAGCTGTTTTTT.

V gene TRBV2 combines with J gene TRBJ2-5; 10 bases fit TRBD1. Germline loops: CDR1 SNHLY, CDR2 FYNNEI. The CDR3 spans 13 residues. J lost 2 bases, V lost 8 bases, and 2 bases had no gene match. Here the CDR3 reads CASRDRGQETQYF. DNA of the CDR3: TGTGCCAGCCGGGACAGGGGACAAGAGACCCAGTACTTC.